The T cell receptor (beta chain) under discussion was sequenced for a study of shared clonotypes between healthy human individuals (TCRdb year 2020). The study in broad terms: The cohort included three men and a couple of women between 18 and 49 years of age. Per donor, leukapheresis produced somewhere between about 0.85 and 8.9 billion PBMCs. To estimate repertoire size and how much clonotype sharing occurs between individuals, the study deeply sequenced the blood TCR repertoires of roughly 5 healthy adults. For each donor, three plates each were used for CD4 naive and CD4 memory, two plates were used for CD8 naive, and one plate was used for CD8 memory. To increase sequencing depth and limit assay-specific biases, different laboratories used diverse techniques to prepare libraries and sequence TCR repertoires.

In the case of this clone: No antigen is known for it. Base qualities are not recorded, but no much larger clone differs from it by a single base.

V drops 6 bases and J drops 4 bases, leaving 14 bases in between. CDR1 and CDR2 are read off the germline V gene (reference sequence) as MNHEY and SMNVEV. The CDR3 sequence holds 14 residues, the cysteine and phenylalanine included. Solely the CDR3 DNA is kept, with 42 bases framed from the first base. CD8 naive samples were CD45RO-negative cells positively selected for CCR7, giving a CD45RA+CCR7+ population that excluded TemRA cells. The donors were healthy, HIV-negative adults with no recently reported acute infections or vaccinations. Every donor was a Caucasian adult residing in Nashville, Tennessee, USA. Blood was collected by leukapheresis, and PBMCs were isolated by Ficoll-Histopaque density gradient centrifugation and then cryopreserved in liquid nitrogen vapor phase. Purity and quantity of every magnetically sorted T cell population were checked by analytical flow cytometry. Each sorted fraction had its genomic DNA isolated and then quantified by UV absorbance on a Nanodrop 2000c.

TCR CDR3 regions were amplified from genomic DNA by multiplex PCR using the deep immunoSEQ assay. Extracted genomic DNA from each cell subset was spread evenly across all wells of several immunoSEQ 96-well plates, with each plate serving as a replicate. For sorted subsets, around 200 ng genomic DNA, equal to some 30,000 T cell genomes, was loaded into each replicate PCR. Purified libraries were measured with a Qubit 3.0 fluorometer, size-checked on a Bioanalyzer 2100, and measured again with the KAPA Library Quantification kit. Every immunoSEQ 96-well plate was sequenced on a dedicated single-read 150-cycle Illumina NextSeq 550 flow cell. In the paper's pipeline: Because the immunoSEQ output held only junctional sequences and lacked quality scores, the filtering could not match the filtering applied to full-length reads. Sequences were annotated with PyIR, a Python wrapper for IgBLAST v1.9, and V/J genes and CDR3 were assigned using IMGT germline references. Reads were filtered out if the reads had weak V/J assignments (E-value above 1e-6), no CDR3, stop codons, out-of-frame junctions, or ambiguous translated residues. V3J clonotypes were defined as sequences sharing an identical inferred V gene, J gene, and CDR3 amino acid sequence. Percentage overlap between repertoires was computed as shared unique clonotypes divided by the size of the smaller repertoire. Richness of each repertoire was evaluated using RTK rarefaction, the Chao1 estimator, and Recon v2.1 estimates of unobserved clonotypes. Generation probabilities were computed with OLGA for all TCRbeta clonotypes obtained by the gDNA method from a few donors. TCRdb limited this immuneACCESS table to in-frame rearrangements with V and J called. A share of clones is missing; checked studies link under half to unresolved V genes, and the rest is unexplained. V and J calls and clone size are as listed in that table; D and trimming were resolved from the DNA. In this sample the table shows 800,000 or so clones, just over 95% of which occur a single time. Less than 0.25% of the sample lies in the top ten.

Study-wide conclusions, independent of this receptor: Incomplete sequencing was indicated by rarefaction of sorted-subset datasets, despite the large sequencing depth. Because the study included only a small number of donors, the genetic and exposure-history diversity represented was limited. Larger estimated clonotype richness was generally found for naive subsets than for memory subsets. When a handful of donors were compared, the shared fraction of clonotypes was 5% to 6.5% for naive CD4, 3.5% to 4% for naive CD8, more than 2% for memory CD4, and less than 0.45% for memory CD8. Compared with non-shared clonotypes, clonotypes shared by all four sorted-subset donors had higher generation probabilities. Pairwise subsampling indicated that sequencing depth was expected to affect the degree of clonotype sharing among donors. Sampling was limited to blood, and TCR repertoires in tissue likely differ from TCR repertoires in blood.

Sequencing was carried out using naive CD8+ T cells sorted from blood. The sample's cell subset or site, from its label and the paper: CD45RA+CCR7+. The chain couples TRBV27 to TRBJ2-3; the D gene is perhaps TRBD1, on 6 matching bases. This receptor was identified in a man in his thirties or forties in good health. The DNA sequence reads TGTGCCAGCAGCCACGGGACACCCCCAGATACGCAGTATTTT. Translated, it reads CASSHGTPPDTQYF.